Shown below are 24 T cell receptor beta chains from a single sample sequenced in a study of shared clonotypes between healthy human individuals. Produced via immunoSEQ multiplex PCR; TCRdb's table is partial and in-frame only. The sample includes under 850,000 clones, more than 85% seen only once; the top ten take around 24%. Cells designated naive CD8 were CD45RO-negative and were positively selected for CCR7, with terminally differentiated effector memory CD45RA+ cells excluded. Sample: naive CD8+ T cells sorted from blood. The receptors here all came from a young man in good health.

For this clone: Other DNA sequences in this specimen translate into the identical CDR3. This CDR3 is CASRRGNEQFF. As DNA, the CDR3 is TGTGCCAGCAGACGGGGAAATGAGCAGTTCTTC. The chain carries TRBV9 and TRBJ2-1; a possible D gene is TRBD2 (5 bases). Trimming pared 5 bases from V and 7 bases from J, leaving 7 bases between. The CDR3 covers 11 residues. Germline V gene data show CDR1 as SGDLS and CDR2 as YYNGEE.

This clone was counted once. The rearrangement links TRBV18 to TRBJ2-7; 9 nucleotides align to TRBD1. The V gene's germline CDR1 is KGHSH and CDR2 LQKENI. This CDR3 is 15 amino acids long. After removal of 1 base from V and 1 base from J, the junction contained 2 bases not matched to a gene. The CDR3 DNA reads TGTGCCAGCTCACCACTGGACAGGGGATCCTACGAGCAGTACTTC. Translated, it gives CASSPLDRGSYEQYF.

The chain employs TRBV15 and TRBJ1-5, with unresolved D. From germline, CDR1 is LNHNV and CDR2 YYDKDF (reference sequence). The V gene lost 3 bases and the J gene lost 9 bases, with 12 bases spanning the gap. This CDR3 spans 13 amino acids. The CDR3 nucleotides read TGTGCCACCAGCAGTGCGGACGAGCTGCCCCAGCATTTT. Encoded protein: CATSSADELPQHF.

The chain combines TRBV5-4 with TRBJ2-1, with a weak D call TRBD2 (5 bases). The CDR3 totals 13 residues. Germline values: CDR1 SGHNT, CDR2 YYREEE (reference sequence). Trimming pared 3 bases from V and 7 bases from J, leaving 11 bases between. The CDR3 loop reads CASSSREGNEQFF. CDR3 nucleotide sequence: TGTGCCAGCAGCTCCCGGGAAGGGAATGAGCAGTTCTTC.

With respect to this clone: A read error is the likely source, as a far larger clone sits one nucleotide away. Other DNA variants within this sample encode the same CDR3. The chain employs TRBV27 and TRBJ1-2; D remains ambiguous. This CDR3 is built from 13 residues. Germline CDR1 and CDR2: MNHEY and SMNVEV (reference sequence). CDR3 coding DNA: TGTGCCAGCAGTTTATTTTCAGGCTATGGTTACACCTTC. This gives the protein CASSLFSGYGYTF.

This sequence joins TRBV7-8 and TRBJ2-5; no clear D gene. The CDR3 consists of 17 residues. Trimming took 5 bases from V and 1 from J, leaving 20 bases between them. Germline loops: CDR1 SGHVS, CDR2 FQNEAQ. CDR3 sequence reads: CASSPVKRRTFQETQYF. As DNA, the CDR3 is TGTGCCAGCAGCCCAGTTAAGCGACGGACGTTCCAAGAGACCCAGTACTTC.

The chain carries TRBV27 and TRBJ2-2; 12 bases match TRBD2. Trimming removed 5 bases from V and 0 bases from J; junction bases left unmatched: 4. Germline V lookup: CDR1 MNHEY, CDR2 SMNVEV (reference sequence). CDR3 size: 17 residues. CDR3 sequence reads: CASSPGLAGPNTGELFF. Here the CDR3 DNA reads TGTGCCAGCAGTCCAGGACTAGCGGGGCCGAACACCGGGGAGCTGTTTTTT.

The gene calls are TRBV4-1 and TRBJ2-2; D gene uncertain. Germline V gene data show CDR1 as MGHRA and CDR2 as YSYEKL. CDR3 size: 13 residues. Trimming left V 4 bases short and J 5 bases short, with 8 bases between. CDR3 amino acids: CASSRISTGELFF. CDR3 DNA: TGCGCCAGCAGCCGGATCAGTACCGGGGAGCTGTTTTTT.

The V call is TRBV6-6, the J call TRBJ1-1; D is undetermined. The CDR3 has 13 amino acids. Germline CDR1 and CDR2: MNHNY and SVGAGI (reference sequence). Deletions cut 6 bases from V and 0 bases from J, with 8 bases between. CDR3 loop: CASRVNLNTEAFF. DNA for the CDR3: TGTGCCAGCAGAGTAAACTTGAACACTGAAGCTTTCTTT.

The V and J genes are TRBV19 and TRBJ2-7, with no clear D. CDR1 is LNHDA, CDR2 SQIVND, per germline (reference sequence). V was pared by 3 bases and J by 3 bases, with 12 bases between. CDR3 length: 14 residues. In nucleotides, the CDR3 is TGTGCCAGTAGTATCAGAGGTTATAACTACGAGCAGTACTTC. It specifies CASSIRGYNYEQYF.

This chain connects TRBV29-1 to TRBJ2-1; 7 bases map to TRBD1. Germline V gene sequence: CDR1 SQVTM, CDR2 ANQGSEA. Trimming took 7 bases from V and 4 from J; bases not matched to a gene: 7. This CDR3 region has 13 residues. The CDR3 nucleotides are TGCAGCGGACAGGGATGGGCGTACAATGAGCAGTTCTTC. This codes for CSGQGWAYNEQFF.

This clone showed up just once. This chain joins TRBV7-8 and TRBJ2-3; no firm D call. Germline CDR1 SGHVS, CDR2 FQNEAQ. The V gene lost 7 bases and the J gene lost 1 base, with 6 bases spanning the gap. The CDR3 sequence is 12 residues long. CDR3 in DNA: TGTGCCAGCACCAGACGCACAGATACGCAGTATTTT. Amino acids: CASTRRTDTQYF.

The chain uses TRBV7-8 and TRBJ2-3; no definite D call. The CDR3 is 13 amino acids. CDR1 and CDR2 (germline): SGHVS, FQNEAQ. The CDR3 sequence: CAAQKSSTDTQYF. CDR3 nucleotides: TGTGCGGCTCAGAAGTCGAGCACAGATACGCAGTATTTT.

This sequence joins TRBV9 and TRBJ1-5; 12 nucleotides line up with TRBD1. V trimming: 4 bases; J trimming: 2 bases; junction bases outside the gene matches: 10. The CDR3 contains 18 residues. The V gene's germline CDR1 is SGDLS and CDR2 YYNGEE. The DNA for the CDR3 is TGTGCCAGCAGCCCACGAGACGGGACAGGGGGCGGCAATCAGCCCCAGCATTTT. The encoded protein is CASSPRDGTGGGNQPQHF.

J is TRBJ2-7 and V is TRBV9; 7 bases align to TRBD1. This CDR3 spans 21 amino acids. Unmatched junction bases numbered 27, after V lost 0 bases and J lost 6 bases. Germline CDR1 SGDLS, CDR2 YYNGEE. CDR3 sequence reads: CASSVGLQTTPSRGTVGEQYF. DNA for the CDR3: TGTGCCAGCAGCGTAGGACTCCAAACAACTCCTTCGAGGGGGACAGTGGGCGAGCAGTACTTC.

The chain carries TRBV15 and TRBJ1-4; no definite D call. Trimming left V 1 base short and J 2 bases short, with 11 bases between. The CDR3 sequence is 16 residues long. Germline-derived CDR1 and CDR2 are LNHNV and YYDKDF (reference sequence). The CDR3 sequence: CATSRVIGVTNEKLFF. The CDR3 DNA follows: TGTGCCACCAGCAGAGTGATTGGGGTGACTAATGAAAAACTGTTTTTT.

V gene TRBV7-9 combines with J gene TRBJ2-2; D remains ambiguous. The ends were cut back, 1 base at V and 13 bases at J, with 10 bases in the middle. This CDR3 is built from 12 residues. Germline values: CDR1 SEHNR, CDR2 FQNEAQ (reference sequence). Written as DNA, the CDR3 is TGTGCCAGCAGCTTAGAAGCTCTGGGGCTGTTTTTT. Translation: CASSLEALGLFF.

The genes are TRBV19 and TRBJ1-5, with D perhaps TRBD1 (5 bases). CDR3 length: 18 residues. Germline lookup yields CDR1 LNHDA and CDR2 SQIVND (reference sequence). The V end lost 3 bases, the J end lost 2 bases, and 20 bases lay between the germline ends. CDR3 residues: CASSIQQGSVGGNQPQHF. For the CDR3, the DNA is TGTGCCAGTAGTATCCAGCAGGGATCGGTCGGGGGCAATCAGCCCCAGCATTTT.

The rearrangement uses TRBV30 and TRBJ2-7, with TRBD1 identical over 8 bases. V trimming: 5 bases; J trimming: 4 bases; junction bases outside the gene matches: 7. CDR3 size: 13 residues. Germline V gives CDR1 GTSNPN, CDR2 SVGIG (reference sequence). CDR3 DNA sequence: TGTGCCTGGGCGCAGGGGGCCGGTTACGAGCAGTACTTC. Its translation: CAWAQGAGYEQYF.

This clone appeared a single time. The V gene is TRBV6-1, the J gene TRBJ2-7; D possibly corresponds to TRBD2 (5 bases). With 2 bases removed from V and 3 bases from J, the gap between germline ends came to 11 bases. CDR1 and CDR2 (germline): MNHNS, SASEGT. This CDR3 region has 14 residues. This CDR3 reads CASSEYPGIYEQYF. In DNA, the CDR3 is TGTGCCAGCAGTGAATATCCGGGGATCTACGAGCAGTACTTC.

V and J are TRBV4-1 and TRBJ2-2; 7 nucleotides align to TRBD2. V lost 2 bases to trimming and J lost 2 bases; unmatched junction nucleotides: 2. In germline, CDR1 is MGHRA, CDR2 YSYEKL. The CDR3 runs to 15 residues. The CDR3 protein is CASSQLTSNTGELFF. In DNA form, the CDR3 reads TGCGCCAGCAGCCAACTGACTAGCAACACCGGGGAGCTGTTTTTT.

The chain joins TRBV7-2 to TRBJ2-7; D remains ambiguous. V lost 6 bases and J lost 5, with 17 bases in between. CDR1 SGHTA and CDR2 FQGNSA come from the germline V gene. There are 14 residues in the CDR3. The CDR3 here is CASSLDGSLDEQYF. DNA for the CDR3: TGTGCCAGCAGTTTGGACGGCTCATTGGACGAGCAGTACTTC.

The V and J genes are TRBV15 and TRBJ2-1; D possibly uses TRBD1 or TRBD2 (5 bases each). Germline V gene sequence: CDR1 LNHNV, CDR2 YYDKDF (reference sequence). Between the trimmed V and J ends, which lost 8 bases and 0 bases, there was a span of 11 bases. The CDR3 totals 14 residues. The CDR3 sequence: CATEAGSSYNEQFF. In nucleotides, the CDR3 is TGTGCCACCGAAGCAGGGAGCTCCTACAATGAGCAGTTCTTC.

The V and J genes are TRBV28 and TRBJ1-1, with D possibly TRBD1 on 6 matching bases. V was cut by 5 bases and J by 0 bases, with 13 bases left in between. The germline V gene encodes CDR1 MDHEN and CDR2 SYDVKM. This CDR3 region has 15 residues. The CDR3 reads CASSLPGALNTEAFF. As DNA, the CDR3 is TGTGCCAGCAGTCTACCGGGGGCTTTGAACACTGAAGCTTTCTTT.